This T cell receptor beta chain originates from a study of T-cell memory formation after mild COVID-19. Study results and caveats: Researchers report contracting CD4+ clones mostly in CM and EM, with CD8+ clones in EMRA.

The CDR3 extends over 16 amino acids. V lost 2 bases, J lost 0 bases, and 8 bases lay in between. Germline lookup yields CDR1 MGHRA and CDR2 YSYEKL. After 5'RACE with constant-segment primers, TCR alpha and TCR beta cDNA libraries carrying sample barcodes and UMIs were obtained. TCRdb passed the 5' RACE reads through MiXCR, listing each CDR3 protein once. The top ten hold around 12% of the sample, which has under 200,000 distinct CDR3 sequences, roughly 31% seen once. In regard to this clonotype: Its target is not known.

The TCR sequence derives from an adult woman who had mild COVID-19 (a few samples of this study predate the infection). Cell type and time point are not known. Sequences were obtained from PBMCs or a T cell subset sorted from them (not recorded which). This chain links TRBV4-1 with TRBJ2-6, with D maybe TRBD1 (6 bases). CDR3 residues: CASSQTGPSGANVLTF. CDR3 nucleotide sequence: TGCGCCAGCAGCCAAACAGGGCCCTCTGGGGCCAACGTCCTGACTTTC.